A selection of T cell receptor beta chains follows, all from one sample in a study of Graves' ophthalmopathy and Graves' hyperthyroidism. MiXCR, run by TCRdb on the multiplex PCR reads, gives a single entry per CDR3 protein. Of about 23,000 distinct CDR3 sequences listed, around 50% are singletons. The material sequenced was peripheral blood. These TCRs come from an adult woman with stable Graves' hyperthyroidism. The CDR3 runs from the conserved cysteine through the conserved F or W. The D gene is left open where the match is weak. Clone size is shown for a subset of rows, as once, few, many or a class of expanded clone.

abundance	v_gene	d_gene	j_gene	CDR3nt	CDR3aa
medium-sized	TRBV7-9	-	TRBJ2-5	TGTGCCAGCAGCTTACGGGCAGGGGAAGAGACCCAGTACTTC	CASSLRAGEETQYF
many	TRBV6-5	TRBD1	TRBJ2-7	TGTGCCAGCAGCCCCGGACAGGGCGCCTACGAGCAGTACTTC	CASSPGQGAYEQYF
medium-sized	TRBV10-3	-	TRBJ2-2	TGTGCCACACCCGGGCCGAGCACCGGGGAGCTGTTTTTT	CATPGPSTGELFF
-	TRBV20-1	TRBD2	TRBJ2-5	TGCAGTGCTAGAAGCATAGGACTAGCGGGACAGGGTTTTTCTGAAGAGACCCAGTACTTC	CSARSIGLAGQGFSEETQYF
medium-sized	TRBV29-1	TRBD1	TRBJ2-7	TGCAGCGTGGGGACAGGGGCTCACGAGCAGTACTTC	CSVGTGAHEQYF
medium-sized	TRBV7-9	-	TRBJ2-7	TGTGCCAGCAGCCCCCCAGGGGCCGACTACGAGCAGTACTTC	CASSPPGADYEQYF
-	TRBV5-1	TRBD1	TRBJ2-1	TGCGCCAGCAGCCCCGACAGGGGGCCTACAGATACGCAGTTCTTC	CASSPDRGPTDTQFF
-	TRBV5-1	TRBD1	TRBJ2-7	TGCGCCAGCAGCGTAAACAGGGGGCGGGCTTACGAGCAGTACTTC	CASSVNRGRAYEQYF
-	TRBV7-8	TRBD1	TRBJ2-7	TGTGCCAGCAGTTTAGGCTCCGGGACAGGGGGCCGGTGGGAGCAGTACTTC	CASSLGSGTGGRWEQYF
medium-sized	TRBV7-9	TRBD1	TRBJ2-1	TGTGCCAGCAGCGGGGCTACAGGGGGGAATGAGCAGTTCTTC	CASSGATGGNEQFF
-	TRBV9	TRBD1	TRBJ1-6	TGTGCCAGCAGCAGGGGGCTAGGGGATTCACCCCTCCACTTT	CASSRGLGDSPLHF
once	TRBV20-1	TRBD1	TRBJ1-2	TGCAGTGCTGGAGAGAGAGGACAGGTTCATGTCTACACCTTC	CSAGERGQVHVYTF
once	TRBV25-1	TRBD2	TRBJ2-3	TGTGCCAGCAGTGGGATCAATACTAGCGGGAACGCAGATACGCAGTATTTT	CASSGINTSGNADTQYF
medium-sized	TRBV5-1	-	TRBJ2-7	TGCGCCAGCAGCTTGGGAGGTTACTCCTACGAGCAGTACTTC	CASSLGGYSYEQYF
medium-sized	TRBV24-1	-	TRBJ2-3	TGTGCCACCAGAAGGGGGTACACAGATACGCAGTATTTT	CATRRGYTDTQYF
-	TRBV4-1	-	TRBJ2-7	TGCGCCGGCAGCCATAGAAAGGGGACTCCCTACGAGCAGTACTTC	CAGSHRKGTPYEQYF
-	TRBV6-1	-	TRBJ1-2	TGTGCCAGCAGTGTGGGCAAAAACTATGGCTACACCTTC	CASSVGKNYGYTF
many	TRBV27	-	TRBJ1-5	TGTGCCAGCAGTTCCTTGGCGGGCAATCAGCCCCAGCATTTT	CASSSLAGNQPQHF
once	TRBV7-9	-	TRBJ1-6	TGTGCCAGCAGCTTGAGACGGGAGAATTCACCCCTCCACTTT	CASSLRRENSPLHF
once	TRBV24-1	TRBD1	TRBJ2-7	TGTGCCACCAGTGAAACGGGACAGGGGGCTATCTACGAGCAGTACTTC	CATSETGQGAIYEQYF
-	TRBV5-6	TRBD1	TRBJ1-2	TGTGCCAGCAGCATTTTTGGACAGGGAGGGAATGGCTACACCTTC	CASSIFGQGGNGYTF
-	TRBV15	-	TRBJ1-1	TGTGCCACCAGCAGGCGACTTGATAGCCAGAACACTGAAGCTTTCTTT	CATSRRLDSQNTEAFF
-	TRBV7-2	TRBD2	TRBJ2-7	TGTGCCAGCAGCTTGACTAGCGGGGCGGGGGAGCAGTACTTC	CASSLTSGAGEQYF
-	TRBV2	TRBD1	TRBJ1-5	TGTGCCAGCAGTGCGGGACAGGGGAGTCAGCCCCAGCATTTT	CASSAGQGSQPQHF